The T cell receptor beta chain under discussion was sequenced for a study of T-cell memory formation after mild COVID-19. Regarding the study as a whole: There were some responding clones in pre-infection memory, which suggested that cross-reactive memory had joined. Clones contracting day 15 to 85 were balanced CD4/CD8; later expanders leaned CD4+. Contracting clones localized mainly to CM and EM when CD4+ and mainly to EMRA when CD8+.

The authors produced TCR alpha and TCR beta cDNA libraries with sample barcodes and UMIs by 5'RACE using constant-segment primers. One entry per CDR3 protein, called by TCRdb with MiXCR from the 5' RACE reads. The repertoire holds approximately 430,000 distinct CDR3 sequences, with more than 20% as singletons. In the case of this clonotype: Its specificity is unknown.

Germline CDR1 is SEHNR and CDR2 is FQNEAQ (reference sequence). This CDR3 is 13 amino acids long. V trimming: 5 bases; J trimming: 3 bases; junction bases outside the gene matches: 3. The rearrangement links TRBV7-9 to TRBJ2-7; TRBD2 agrees at 8 bases. The TCR originated in an adult woman who had mild COVID-19 (a few samples of this study predate the infection). Cell type and time point are not known. Sequencing used PBMCs or a T cell subset sorted from them (not recorded which). The CDR3 DNA reads as TGTGCCAGCAGCGACCTAGCGGGCTACGAGCAGTACTTC. It specifies CASSDLAGYEQYF.